These 22 T cell receptor beta chains came from one sample sequenced in a study of CD4 T cells in relation to SARS-CoV-2 and coronaviruses. CD4+ T cells from unexposed donors were obtained before the COVID-19 pandemic (2011-2018). Produced via immunoSEQ multiplex PCR; TCRdb's table is partial and in-frame only. This sample has around 62,000 clones, with 85% to 95% found just once. Sequencing was carried out using naive CD4+ T cells from PBMCs. As to subset: naive CD4+ T cells isolated by negative enrichment. These receptors were collected from a human donor in good health.

V is TRBV18 and J is TRBJ1-5, with D maybe TRBD1 (6 bases). The CDR3 runs to 14 residues. V was trimmed by 5 bases and J by 7 bases, leaving 15 bases between them. Germline V CDR1 and CDR2: KGHSH, LQKENI. The CDR3 DNA reads TGTGCCAGCTCATCGACAACAGGGATCCAGCCCCAGCATTTT. Its translation: CASSSTTGIQPQHF. Filled out from reference TRBV18 and TRBJ1-5, the complete variable domain reads NAGVMQNPRHLVRRRGQEARLRCSPMKGHSHVYWYRQLPEEGLKFMVYLQKENIIDESGMPKERFSAEFPKEGPSILRIQQVVRGDSAAYFCASSSTTGIQPQHFGDGTRLSIL.

This clone came up once. The chain links TRBV30 to TRBJ1-1, with D hard to call. Per the germline V gene, CDR1 is GTSNPN and CDR2 is SVGIG (reference sequence). With 3 bases removed from V and 3 bases from J, the gap between germline ends came to 8 bases. This CDR3 spans 12 amino acids. CDR3 residues: CAWRRQYTEAFF. DNA for the CDR3: TGTGCCTGGAGGAGGCAGTACACTGAAGCTTTCTTT. The complete variable domain, with remaining parts taken from reference TRBV30 and TRBJ1-1, reads SQTIHQWPATLVQPVGSPLSLECTVEGTSNPNLYWYRQAAGRGLQLLFYSVGIGQISSEVPQNLSASRPQDRQFILSSKKLLLSDSGFYLCAWRRQYTEAFFGQGTRLTVV.

The CDR3 DNA reads TGTGCCAGCAGTTCCTTTGGGACTAGCGCCTACGAGCAGTACTTC. Its translation: CASSSFGTSAYEQYF. This chain links TRBV27 with TRBJ2-7, with 10 bases aligning to TRBD2. Germline V gives CDR1 MNHEY, CDR2 SMNVEV (reference sequence). Unmatched junction bases numbered 5, after V lost 4 bases and J lost 2 bases. CDR3 length: 15 amino acids.

V gene TRBV11-2 combines with J gene TRBJ2-7, with 7 bases lining up with TRBD1. V trimming: 3 bases; J trimming: 9 bases; junction bases outside the gene matches: 2. Per germline, CDR1 SGHAT and CDR2 FQNNGV. CDR3 length: 11 amino acids. In DNA, the CDR3 is TGTGCCAGCAGCTTGGGGACAGCGCAGTACTTC. It is translated as CASSLGTAQYF.

The chain couples TRBV5-4 to TRBJ2-5; 12 nucleotides agree with TRBD1. The CDR3 sequence is 15 residues long. V lost 4 bases, J lost 5 bases, and 6 bases stayed unmatched. The germline CDR1 and CDR2 sequences are SGHNT and YYREEE (reference sequence). This chain's CDR3 is CASSQVGQGAETQYF. In DNA form, the CDR3 reads TGTGCCAGCAGCCAGGTGGGACAGGGGGCTGAGACCCAGTACTTC.

The gene calls are TRBV28 and TRBJ2-1; the D gene could be TRBD1 or TRBD2 (5 bases each). V was cut by 7 bases and J by 0 bases, with 16 bases left in between. The CDR3 is 16 amino acids. The germline CDR1 and CDR2 sequences are MDHEN and SYDVKM. The CDR3 is CASIPRQRGSYNEQFF. CDR3 in DNA: TGTGCCAGCATCCCCAGGCAGAGGGGCTCCTACAATGAGCAGTTCTTC. The whole variable domain, remainder taken from reference TRBV28 and TRBJ2-1, is DVKVTQSSRYLVKRTGEKVFLECVQDMDHENMFWYRQDPGLGLRLIYFSYDVKMKEKGDIPEGYSVSREKKERFSLILESASTNQTSMYLCASIPRQRGSYNEQFFGPGTRLTVL.

The chain uses TRBV5-5 and TRBJ1-2, with unresolved D. CDR1 and CDR2 (germline): SGHKS, YYEKEE (reference sequence). V gave up 0 bases and J gave up 6 bases, with 15 bases separating them. This CDR3 has 15 amino acids. DNA for the CDR3: TGTGCCAGCAGCTTGGCGGTCACCGGGATCGATGGCTACACCTTC. Its protein is CASSLAVTGIDGYTF.

The V and J genes are TRBV6-5 and TRBJ2-7, with D perhaps matching TRBD1 (6 bases). There are 13 residues in the CDR3. Between the trimmed V and J ends, which lost 6 bases and 2 bases, there was a span of 11 bases. Germline CDR1 MNHEY, CDR2 SVGAGI. The CDR3 reads CASRQDRTYEQYF. The CDR3, as DNA: TGTGCCAGCAGACAAGACAGGACCTACGAGCAGTACTTC.

The chain recombines TRBV6-5 with TRBJ1-6; TRBD1 aligns across 8 bases. The CDR3 extends over 15 amino acids. After removal of 4 bases from V and 10 bases from J, the junction contained 9 bases not matched to a gene. The germline V gene has CDR1 MNHEY and CDR2 SVGAGI. This CDR3 reads CASSLTGVWESPLHF. As DNA, the CDR3 is TGTGCCAGCAGTTTGACAGGGGTTTGGGAATCACCCCTCCACTTT.

The chain combines TRBV11-2 with TRBJ2-5; 8 bases align to TRBD2. The V segment lost 3 bases and the J segment 10 bases; nucleotides outside the gene matches: 7. CDR1 is SGHAT and CDR2 is FQNNGV in the germline V gene. The CDR3 runs 13 residues. The CDR3 region has the DNA TGTGCCAGCAGCTTCAAGGCGGGGGGTAACCAGTACTTC. This translates into CASSFKAGGNQYF.

The chain is built from TRBV5-8 and TRBJ2-1; 10 bases agree with TRBD1. CDR3 length equals 15 residues. V lost 7 bases to trimming and J lost 4 bases; unmatched junction nucleotides: 8. Germline assignment: CDR1 SGHTS and CDR2 YDEGEE. CDR3 loop: CASVERGQGYNEQFF. Here the CDR3 DNA reads TGTGCCAGCGTCGAAAGGGGACAGGGGTACAATGAGCAGTTCTTC.

This clone has just one count. The rearrangement uses TRBV10-3 and TRBJ1-1; D might be TRBD1 (6 bases). Germline V CDR1 and CDR2: ENHRY, SYGVKD. The CDR3 sequence is 16 residues long. Trimming pared 1 base from V and 0 bases from J, leaving 12 bases between. CDR3 amino acids: CAISELTGSMNTEAFF. For the CDR3, the DNA is TGTGCCATCAGTGAGTTAACAGGGTCGATGAACACTGAAGCTTTCTTT.

The V and J genes are TRBV19 and TRBJ2-2; TRBD1 agrees at 10 bases. V lost 5 bases, J lost 7 bases, and 7 bases stayed unmatched. The CDR3 loop spans 15 amino acids. Germline loops: CDR1 LNHDA, CDR2 SQIVND (reference sequence). The CDR3 coding sequence is TGTGCCAGTAGTTTTTGGACAGGGGGGATCGGGGAGCTGTTTTTT. Encoded protein: CASSFWTGGIGELFF.

The chain recombines TRBV12-3 or TRBV12-4 with TRBJ1-1; D ambiguous. V lost 2 bases to trimming and J lost 4 bases, with 8 bases between them. The CDR3 runs 13 residues. DNA of the CDR3: TGTGCCAGCAGTTTATTCGCTGGCACTGAAGCTTTCTTT. Its translation is CASSLFAGTEAFF.

The rearrangement uses TRBV7-2 and TRBJ2-2, with D maybe TRBD1 (6 bases). Trimming cost V 3 bases and J 4 bases, with 6 bases left between them. From germline, CDR1 is SGHTA and CDR2 FQGNSA. The CDR3 extends over 13 amino acids. The CDR3 spells CASSLDSTGELFF. CDR3 DNA: TGTGCCAGCAGCTTGGACAGCACCGGGGAGCTGTTTTTT.

This sequence joins TRBV5-5 and TRBJ2-1, with D possibly called TRBD1 or TRBD2 (5 bases each). V was clipped by 0 bases and J by 0 bases, with 10 bases between them. The germline CDR1 and CDR2 sequences are SGHKS and YYEKEE (reference sequence). The CDR3 is made up of 16 amino acids. CDR3 sequence (DNA): TGTGCCAGCAGCTTGGTGGCAGGGAGCTCCTACAATGAGCAGTTCTTC. The encoded protein is CASSLVAGSSYNEQFF.

This sequence joins TRBV6-1 and TRBJ2-5, with 7 bases lining up with TRBD2. This CDR3 region has 15 residues. Germline CDR1 reads MNHNS; CDR2 reads SASEGT. V lost 4 bases, J lost 5 bases, and 10 bases stayed unmatched. CDR3 coding DNA: TGTGCCAGCAGTGGAGCGGGACGATCCGGGGAGACCCAGTACTTC. Residues: CASSGAGRSGETQYF.

This chain joins TRBV6-5 and TRBJ2-7; D remains unclear. V was pared by 0 bases and J by 2 bases, with 11 bases between. This CDR3 is built from 15 residues. In germline, CDR1 is MNHEY, CDR2 SVGAGI. Written as DNA, the CDR3 is TGTGCCAGCAGTTACTCGCTAGACCCTACCTACGAGCAGTACTTC. The encoded protein is CASSYSLDPTYEQYF.

The CDR3 protein is CASRGRGRFVRNTEAFF. The DNA of the CDR3 is TGTGCCAGCAGAGGCAGAGGGCGCTTCGTCCGGAACACTGAAGCTTTCTTT. The J gene is TRBJ1-1, the V gene TRBV28, with D unresolved. The CDR3 is 17 residues long. V lost 6 bases and J 1 base, leaving 21 bases between the germline ends. CDR1 is MDHEN and CDR2 is SYDVKM in the germline V gene.

The chain is built from TRBV6-5 and TRBJ1-2, with 8 nucleotides matching TRBD1. Germline CDR1 MNHEY, CDR2 SVGAGI. This CDR3 has 15 amino acids. V lost 2 bases, J lost 4 bases, and 6 bases stayed unmatched. The CDR3 DNA reads TGTGCCAGCAGTTACGACGGACAGGGAGCCTATGGCTACACCTTC. Its protein is CASSYDGQGAYGYTF.

This clone was found once. This chain joins TRBV19 and TRBJ2-5; either TRBD1 or TRBD2 may fit D (5 bases each). Germline V lookup: CDR1 LNHDA, CDR2 SQIVND (reference sequence). This CDR3 region has 14 residues. The V end was cut by 4 bases, the J end by 2 bases, with 11 bases between. CDR3 residues: CASSRRDGQETQYF. The CDR3 DNA reads TGTGCCAGTAGTAGAAGGGACGGTCAAGAGACCCAGTACTTC.

The rearrangement links TRBV9 to TRBJ1-5; unclear D gene. V was cut by 3 bases and J by 3 bases, with 13 bases left in between. This CDR3 has 15 amino acids. CDR1 and CDR2 (germline): SGDLS, YYNGEE. CDR3 residues: CASSARPGHNQPQHF. The CDR3 DNA follows: TGTGCCAGCAGCGCCCGTCCGGGCCACAATCAGCCCCAGCATTTT.